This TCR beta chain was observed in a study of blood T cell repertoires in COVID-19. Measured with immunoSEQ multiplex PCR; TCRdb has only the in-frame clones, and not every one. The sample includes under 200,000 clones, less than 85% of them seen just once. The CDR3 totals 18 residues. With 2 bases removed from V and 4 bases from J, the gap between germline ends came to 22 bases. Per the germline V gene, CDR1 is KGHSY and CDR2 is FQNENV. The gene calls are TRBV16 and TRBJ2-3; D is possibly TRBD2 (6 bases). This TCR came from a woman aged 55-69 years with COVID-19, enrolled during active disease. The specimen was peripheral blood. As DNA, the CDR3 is TGTGCCAGCAGCCAAGATGGGTTAGCGGTAGGAGGATCAGATACGCAGTATTTT. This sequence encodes CASSQDGLAVGGSDTQYF. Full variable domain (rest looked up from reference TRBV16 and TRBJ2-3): GEEVAQTPKHLVRGEGQKAKLYCAPIKGHSYVFWYQQVLKNEFKFLISFQNENVFDETGMPKERFSAKCLPNSPCSLEIQATKLEDSAVYFCASSQDGLAVGGSDTQYFGPGTRLTVL.